The next 4 T cell receptor beta chains were all read from a single sample in a study of shared clonotypes between healthy human individuals. Profiled with immunoSEQ multiplex PCR; TCRdb holds only in-frame clones, not every one. The repertoire includes hundreds of thousands of clones, roughly 70% of them detected once, and about 9.3% sits in the top ten. The sample was memory CD4+ T cells sorted from blood. The sample's subset: CD45RA-negative fraction. Receptors were obtained from a man aged 30-40 years in good health.

The J gene is TRBJ2-4, the V gene TRBV29-1, with 7 bases fitting TRBD1. Germline trimming cut 6 bases from V and 1 base from J; bases unmatched to any gene: 6. In germline, CDR1 is SQVTM, CDR2 ANQGSEA. The CDR3 totals 14 residues. CDR3 sequence: CSVRQGNAKNIQYF. The DNA for the CDR3 is TGCAGCGTACGACAGGGAAACGCCAAAAACATTCAGTACTTC.

Notes on this clone: The sample carries other DNA sequences with the same CDR3. The genes are TRBV7-6 and TRBJ2-5, with D maybe TRBD1 (6 bases). The V end lost 3 bases, the J end lost 4 bases, and 9 bases lay between the germline ends. This CDR3 is built from 13 residues. The germline V gene encodes CDR1 SGHVS and CDR2 FNYEAQ. The CDR3, as DNA: TGTGCCAGCAGCTTTACCAGGGGAGAGACCCAGTACTTC. This gives the protein CASSFTRGETQYF.

V usage is TRBV10-3 and J usage is TRBJ2-5; D remains unclear. The length of the CDR3 is 13 residues. V dropped 6 bases and J dropped 2 bases, with 10 bases sitting between them. In germline, CDR1 is ENHRY, CDR2 SYGVKD. CDR3 DNA sequence: TGTGCCATCAGGTCCCACCAGCAAGAGACCCAGTACTTC. Encoded protein: CAIRSHQQETQYF.

This clone was observed a handful of times. The chain couples TRBV5-4 to TRBJ1-6; D remains unclear. V shed 0 bases and J shed 9 bases, with 10 bases lying between them. The CDR3 consists of 14 residues. Germline CDR1 is SGHNT and CDR2 is YYREEE (reference sequence). CDR3 sequence (DNA): TGTGCCAGCAGCTTGGGCTTTAAGGGTTCACCCCTCCACTTT. Its protein product is CASSLGFKGSPLHF.